This passage covers 28 T cell receptor beta chains from one sample sequenced in a study of blood T cell repertoires in COVID-19. The table came from immunoSEQ multiplex PCR; TCRdb's copy has only in-frame clones and leaves some out. Among under 250,000 clones listed, approximately 78% were seen once. Sequenced input: peripheral blood. These receptors were collected from a woman between 70 and 85 years old with COVID-19, enrolled during active disease.

This sequence joins TRBV7-2 and TRBJ2-3, with 8 bases fitting TRBD2. V lost 7 bases, J lost 3 bases, and 9 bases stayed unmatched. Germline V CDR1 and CDR2: SGHTA, FQGNSA. CDR3 size: 15 residues. CDR3 in amino acids: CASTSRGRTTDTQYF. The CDR3 DNA follows: TGTGCCAGCACCTCCCGCGGGAGGACGACAGATACGCAGTATTTT.

Only one count was recorded for this clone. Here the CDR3 reads CASSSSGRVTGELFF. The CDR3 region has the DNA TGTGCCAGCAGTTCTAGCGGGAGGGTTACCGGGGAGCTGTTTTTT. The chain recombines TRBV28 with TRBJ2-2; TRBD2 matches at 12 bases. Per the germline V gene, CDR1 is MDHEN and CDR2 is SYDVKM. The length of the CDR3 is 15 residues. J gave up 5 bases and V 4 bases, and 2 bases lay outside the gene matches.

V and J are TRBV3-1 (or the pseudogene TRBV3-2) and TRBJ1-2, with 11 bases lining up with TRBD1. CDR3 length equals 16 residues. Germline V CDR1 and CDR2: LGHDT, YNNKEL (reference sequence). With V trimmed by 0 bases and J by 4 bases, 4 bases remained unmatched. This CDR3 reads CASSQDRTGGSYGYTF. The DNA for the CDR3 is TGTGCCAGCAGCCAAGATAGGACAGGGGGCAGCTATGGCTACACCTTC.

The sample holds one count of this clone. The chain is built from TRBV11-2 and TRBJ2-5; 10 bases line up with TRBD2. The CDR3 is made up of 15 amino acids. The germline gives CDR1 SGHAT, CDR2 FQNNGV. The junction had 11 bases not matched to a gene; V was cut back by 5 bases and J by 8 bases. CDR3 sequence: CASSRPGSSGSTQYF. DNA of the CDR3: TGTGCCAGCAGCCGACCCGGGTCTAGCGGGAGTACCCAGTACTTC. Drawing the rest from reference TRBV11-2 and TRBJ2-5, the complete variable domain is EAGVAQSPRYKIIEKRQSVAFWCNPISGHATLYWYQQILGQGPKLLIQFQNNGVVDDSQLPKDRFSAERLKGVDSTLKIQPAKLEDSAVYLCASSRPGSSGSTQYFGPGTRLLVL.

This chain connects TRBV7-9 to TRBJ1-6, with 8 bases aligning to TRBD1. V was pared by 4 bases and J by 6 bases, with 11 bases of the junction left unmatched. CDR1 is SEHNR and CDR2 is FQNEAQ in the germline V gene (reference sequence). This CDR3 is built from 17 residues. Here the CDR3 reads CASSSTGTGGINSPLHF. CDR3 nucleotide sequence: TGTGCCAGCAGCTCCACTGGGACAGGTGGCATTAATTCACCCCTCCACTTT.

The chain combines TRBV19 with TRBJ2-1; 7 bases agree with TRBD2. Losses at the gene ends were 10 bases for V and 3 bases for J; bases not matched to a gene: 12. Germline CDR1 is LNHDA and CDR2 is SQIVND (reference sequence). The CDR3 runs to 15 residues. The CDR3 sequence: CATLETGGGYNEQFF. The CDR3, as DNA: TGTGCCACCTTGGAGACGGGAGGAGGCTACAATGAGCAGTTCTTC.

The chain uses TRBV10-3 and TRBJ2-3, with D unresolved. The CDR3 has 15 amino acids. Trimming cost V 4 bases and J 3 bases, with 14 bases left between them. Germline-derived CDR1 and CDR2 are ENHRY and SYGVKD. The CDR3 coding sequence is TGTGCCATCAGTGCCGGTGTATTATTAACAGATACGCAGTATTTT. Translation gives CAISAGVLLTDTQYF.

The rearrangement links TRBV24-1 to TRBJ2-4; a weak D match, TRBD2 (5 bases). The V and J ends lost 6 bases and 0 bases respectively, with 35 bases between them. This CDR3 contains 23 residues. Germline-derived CDR1 and CDR2 are KGHDR and SFDVKD. The CDR3 coding sequence is TGTGCCACCAGTTTCGGTGAGGGCAGCCCGGGCTACCTCCCCCGTCTAGCCAAAAACATTCAGTACTTC. It specifies CATSFGEGSPGYLPRLAKNIQYF.

This clone was seen more than once but under ten times. This rearrangement joins TRBV21-1 to TRBJ2-1; TRBD1 is the table's D call and was not checked against the DNA. TRBV21-1 is assigned pseudogene status. This CDR3 spans 19 amino acids. In DNA form, the CDR3 reads TGTGCCAGCAGCACCGACAGGGGATGGGTGTTAAGCTCCTACAATGAGCAGTTCTTC. Encoded protein: CASSTDRGWVLSSYNEQFF.

This clone was seen only a few times. CDR3 protein: CASSTRVPGELFF. Written as DNA, the CDR3 is TGCGCCAGCAGTACGAGGGTTCCCGGGGAGCTGTTTTTT. This chain uses TRBV10-1 with TRBJ2-2; tentative D call: TRBD2 (5 bases). The CDR3 runs to 13 residues. Per germline, CDR1 WNHNN and CDR2 SYGVQD (reference sequence). Trimming removed 5 bases at V and 6 bases at J, with 10 bases between.

The chain couples TRBV18 to TRBJ1-1; no reliable D call. This CDR3 has 16 amino acids. Trimming removed 3 bases at V and 3 bases at J, with 17 bases between. Looked up from germline, CDR1 is KGHSH and CDR2 is LQKENI. The DNA of the CDR3 is TGTGCCAGCTCACCGGTAGGGCCGGGAACTGACACTGAAGCTTTCTTT. Its protein product is CASSPVGPGTDTEAFF.

The chain employs TRBV5-5 and TRBJ1-6; maybe TRBD1 (6 bases). The CDR3 extends over 14 amino acids. The germline gives CDR1 SGHKS, CDR2 YYEKEE (reference sequence). V lost 0 bases, J lost 7 bases, and 8 bases lay in between. Here the CDR3 DNA reads TGTGCCAGCAGCTTGGAAACAGGGAATTCACCCCTCCACTTT. Protein product: CASSLETGNSPLHF.

This chain joins TRBV10-3 and TRBJ1-1; perhaps TRBD1 as D (5 bases). Germline CDR1 and CDR2: ENHRY and SYGVKD. This CDR3 region has 13 residues. The ends were cut back, 4 bases at V and 6 bases at J, with 12 bases in the middle. This CDR3 is CAISVGGFAEAFF. DNA of the CDR3: TGTGCCATCAGTGTGGGGGGGTTTGCTGAAGCTTTCTTT.

This clone was counted once. V and J are TRBV3-1 (or the pseudogene TRBV3-2) and TRBJ2-4; D gene uncertain. CDR1 LGHDT and CDR2 YNNKEL come from the germline V gene (reference sequence). The CDR3 runs to 14 residues. Trimming cost V 0 bases and J 2 bases, with 5 bases left between them. CDR3 nucleotides: TGTGCCAGCAGCCAAGACAGTTCCAAAAACATTCAGTACTTC. Its translation is CASSQDSSKNIQYF.

Worth noting for this clone: The same CDR3 arises from other DNA sequences in this sample as well. The rearrangement links TRBV7-2 to TRBJ2-7; maybe TRBD1 (6 bases). CDR1 SGHTA and CDR2 FQGNSA come from the germline V gene. The V gene lost 1 base and the J gene lost 0 bases, with 7 bases spanning the gap. The CDR3 runs 14 residues. As DNA, the CDR3 is TGTGCCAGCAGCTTAGACAGGGACTCCTACGAGCAGTACTTC. It is translated as CASSLDRDSYEQYF.

The J gene is TRBJ2-5, the V gene TRBV2; TRBD1 is a possible D gene (6 bases). With 6 bases removed from V and 0 bases from J, the gap between germline ends came to 8 bases. Germline assignment: CDR1 SNHLY and CDR2 FYNNEI. This CDR3 contains 13 residues. The CDR3 loop is CASRQGNQETQYF. CDR3 in DNA: TGTGCCAGCAGACAGGGTAACCAAGAGACCCAGTACTTC.

The V and J genes are TRBV19 and TRBJ1-5, with TRBD1 matching over 8 bases. This CDR3 has 16 residues. Per the germline V gene, CDR1 is LNHDA and CDR2 is SQIVND (reference sequence). Trimming at V came to 2 bases and at J to 7 bases, leaving 10 bases not matched to a gene. CDR3 protein: CASSITRGQGGQPQHF. DNA of the CDR3: TGTGCCAGTAGTATAACCCGCGGACAGGGAGGCCAGCCCCAGCATTTT.

In the case of this clone: Additional DNA sequences in this sample encode the identical CDR3. The rearrangement uses TRBV19 and TRBJ1-5; weak D call: TRBD1 (6 bases). The V and J ends lost 4 bases and 3 bases respectively, with 10 bases between them. CDR3 length equals 14 residues. Germline CDR1 is LNHDA and CDR2 is SQIVND (reference sequence). The CDR3: CASSTQGSNQPQHF. CDR3 nucleotides: TGTGCCAGTAGTACCCAGGGGTCCAATCAGCCCCAGCATTTT.

This clone was observed once. The V and J genes are TRBV2 and TRBJ1-5, with D unresolved. Germline CDR1 and CDR2: SNHLY and FYNNEI. Trimming removed 0 bases at V and 0 bases at J, with 6 bases between. The CDR3 has 15 amino acids. The CDR3 DNA sequence: TGTGCCAGCAGTGAAGCCGGTGTTAGCAATCAGCCCCAGCATTTT. Translated, it gives CASSEAGVSNQPQHF.

The chain couples TRBV7-8 to TRBJ1-2; D possibly corresponds to TRBD1 (5 bases). The V end was cut by 5 bases, the J end by 4 bases, with 14 bases between. The CDR3 has 14 residues. The germline gives CDR1 SGHVS, CDR2 FQNEAQ. CDR3 loop: CASSQRQLAYGYTF. The DNA of the CDR3 is TGTGCCAGCAGCCAGCGACAGCTCGCCTATGGCTACACCTTC.

The J gene is TRBJ2-7, the V gene TRBV29-1; 11 bases align to TRBD2. The junction had 5 bases not matched to a gene; V was cut back by 2 bases and J by 5 bases. CDR1 is SQVTM and CDR2 is ANQGSEA in the germline V gene. The CDR3 loop spans 14 amino acids. CDR3 nucleotides: TGCAGCGTTGAAAACCCACTAGCGGGAGACGAGCAGTACTTC. Encoded protein: CSVENPLAGDEQYF.

This clone occurred a few times. J is TRBJ1-5 and V is TRBV6-5; D unresolved. Germline V gene data show CDR1 as MNHEY and CDR2 as SVGAGI. V shed 5 bases and J shed 5 bases, with 10 bases lying between them. The CDR3 is 13 residues long. CDR3 DNA: TGTGCCAGCAGTCCAAGCCCTTATCAGCCCCAGCATTTT. Amino acids: CASSPSPYQPQHF.

This clone occurred a few times. The rearrangement joins TRBV18 to TRBJ2-4; perhaps TRBD1 as D (5 bases). This CDR3 is built from 12 residues. Germline V lookup: CDR1 KGHSH, CDR2 LQKENI. V lost 3 bases and J lost 6, with 6 bases in between. The CDR3 nucleotides read TGTGCCAGCTCACCCGACAGAAACATTCAGTACTTC. Translating gives CASSPDRNIQYF.

The rearrangement joins TRBV21-1 to TRBJ2-1; the table names TRBD2, a call not compared with the DNA. TRBV21-1 constitutes a pseudogene. The CDR3 runs 16 residues. The CDR3 nucleotides are TGTGCCAGCAGCAACTCGGCGGGATGGGGGGATAATGAGCAGTTCTTC. It yields the protein CASSNSAGWGDNEQFF.

CDR3 DNA sequence: TGCGCCAGCAGCTTGGCCCTAGTGGGCGGGAGACCAGATACGCAGTATTTT. Translating gives CASSLALVGGRPDTQYF. The rearrangement joins TRBV5-1 to TRBJ2-3, with 7 nucleotides matching TRBD2. CDR1 and CDR2 (germline): SGHRS, YFSETQ. Losses at the gene ends were 0 bases for V and 4 bases for J; bases not matched to a gene: 11. The CDR3 is made up of 17 amino acids.

This chain connects TRBV7-2 to TRBJ2-5, with D possibly matching TRBD1 (6 bases). The V gene lost 1 base and the J gene lost 5 bases, with 11 bases spanning the gap. Germline-derived CDR1 and CDR2 are SGHTA and FQGNSA. The CDR3 is 14 residues long. The CDR3 protein is CASSLVWQGETQYF. CDR3 DNA sequence: TGTGCCAGCAGCTTAGTGTGGCAGGGGGAGACCCAGTACTTC. Drawing the rest from reference TRBV7-2 and TRBJ2-5, the complete variable domain is GAGVSQSPSNKVTEKGKDVELRCDPISGHTALYWYRQSLGQGLEFLIYFQGNSAPDKSGLPSDRFSAERTGGSVSTLTIQRTQQEDSAVYLCASSLVWQGETQYFGPGTRLLVL.

The rearrangement joins TRBV6-2 or TRBV6-3 to TRBJ2-1, with D possibly TRBD2 on 5 matching bases. Germline lookup yields CDR1 MNHEY and CDR2 SVGEGT. V shed 0 bases and J shed 4 bases, with 16 bases lying between them. This CDR3 comprises 17 residues. CDR3 in amino acids: CASSYSTHEAGYNEQFF. CDR3 coding DNA: TGTGCCAGCAGTTACTCCACCCATGAGGCGGGTTACAATGAGCAGTTCTTC.

The chain is built from TRBV28 and TRBJ2-3; tentatively, D is TRBD1 (5 bases). CDR3 length equals 16 residues. Trimming stripped 2 bases from V and 6 bases from J, with 18 bases between. Germline V lookup: CDR1 MDHEN, CDR2 SYDVKM. This chain's CDR3 is CASSLRQAQGGDTQYF. CDR3 coding DNA: TGTGCCAGCAGTTTAAGGCAGGCGCAGGGTGGGGATACGCAGTATTTT.